This T cell receptor beta chain was captured in a study of CXCR3-negative and CXCR3-positive naive CD8 T cells. Overall study findings and caveats: Greater hydrophobicity was found in TRB CDR3s of CXCR3-positive naive cells than of CXCR3-negative naive cells.

The TRB cDNA libraries were prepared by 5' RACE with UMI labels. No DNA is given; TCRdb re-called the 5' RACE reads and lists each CDR3 protein once. This sample's table has 150,000 to 180,000 distinct CDR3 sequences. On this clonotype itself: Its antigen is undetermined.

CDR3 size: 12 residues. Germline V gene lookup returns CDR1 GTSNPN and CDR2 SVGIG (reference sequence). What was sequenced was naive CXCR3+ CD8+ T cells from blood. Subset specified: CD45RO-CCR7+CD27+CD95- naive CD8+ T cells expressing CXCR3 (TNR3+). The TCR sequence derives from a human donor in good health. Some clones in this sample may be carry-over from other donors' samples. The chain has TRBV30 and TRBJ2-1. CDR3 sequence: CAWSVPRNEQFF.